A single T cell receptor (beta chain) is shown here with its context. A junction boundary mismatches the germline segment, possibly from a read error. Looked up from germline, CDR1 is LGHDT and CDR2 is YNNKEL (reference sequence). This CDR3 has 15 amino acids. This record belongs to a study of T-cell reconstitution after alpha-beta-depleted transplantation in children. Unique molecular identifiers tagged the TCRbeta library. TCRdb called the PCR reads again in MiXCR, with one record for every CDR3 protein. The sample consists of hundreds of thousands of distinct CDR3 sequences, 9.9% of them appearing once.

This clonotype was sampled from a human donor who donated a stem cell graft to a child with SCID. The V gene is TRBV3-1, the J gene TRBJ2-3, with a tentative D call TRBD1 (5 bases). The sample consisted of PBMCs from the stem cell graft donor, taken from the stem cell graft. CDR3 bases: TGTGCCACCAGCCAAGAGGTCCCTTGGACACATACGCAGTATTTT. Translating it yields CATSQEVPWTHTQYF.